This TCR beta chain was identified in a study of T-cell reconstitution after alpha-beta-depleted transplantation in children. Preparation of the TCRbeta library used unique molecular identifiers. TCRdb independently ran MiXCR on the PCR reads; one entry per CDR3 protein. There are hundreds of thousands of distinct CDR3 sequences in the sample; approximately 9% occur only once, and 6.2% lies in the top ten. Trimming pared 4 bases from V and 5 bases from J, leaving 14 bases between. Germline V CDR1 and CDR2: LGHNA, YSLEER. The CDR3 extends over 14 amino acids. Specimen: PBMCs from the stem cell graft donor, collected from the stem cell graft. This chain joins TRBV4-3 and TRBJ2-5; D assignment may be TRBD1 or TRBD2 (6 bases each). The sequence was obtained from a human donor who donated a stem cell graft to a child with acute lymphoblastic leukemia. The CDR3 DNA reads TGCGCCAGCAGCCTCGATACAGGGAGGGAGACCCAGTACTTC. Protein: CASSLDTGRETQYF.